The clone carrying this TCR beta chain has a handful of counts. Its specificity is unknown. This record belongs to a study of T cells after yellow fever vaccination. Study outcomes and limitations: The study noted that FACS-sorted repertoires could contain abundant clonotypes contaminating from the bulk population. Primary-vaccination clones mostly resurfaced post-booster (96% CD4, more than 80% CD8). Researchers report a weaker secondary response that nonetheless peaked faster, day 5 versus 15.

For TCR, cDNA came from 5'RACE template switching, which added a universal primer site and UMIs. MiXCR was run by TCRdb on the 5' RACE reads, yielding one entry per CDR3 protein. The top ten clones hold about 0.51% of a sample with about 260,000 distinct CDR3 sequences, 10% to 15% of them seen once. The CDR3 totals 13 residues. V was cut by 5 bases and J by 2 bases, with 9 bases left in between. The germline V gene has CDR1 DFQATT and CDR2 SNEGSKA (reference sequence). This clonotype was obtained from a man aged 25-40 years who received the YFV17D yellow fever vaccine. V is TRBV20-1 and J is TRBJ2-2; TRBD2 is a possible D gene (5 bases). The sample was CD4+ T cells sorted from PBMCs, taken 45 days after the yellow fever booster vaccination. The chain's CDR3 is CSAGRTNTGELFF. In DNA form, the CDR3 reads TGCAGTGCTGGGCGGACTAACACCGGGGAGCTGTTTTTT.